The 20 T cell receptor beta chains presented below share a single source sample, sequenced in a study of T-cell reconstitution after alpha-beta-depleted transplantation in children. Unique molecular identifiers tagged the TCRbeta library. TCRdb called the PCR reads again in MiXCR, with one record for every CDR3 protein. The sample has 550,000 to 800,000 distinct CDR3 sequences; around 13% are singletons. The material sequenced was PBMCs, taken before TCRalphabeta/CD19-depleted stem cell transplant. The receptors stem from a girl aged 2-10 years with congenital amegakaryocytic thrombocytopenia, due to receive a stem cell transplant.

This clonotype came up many times. V gene TRBV20-1 combines with J gene TRBJ1-4; D is possibly TRBD1 (6 bases). V lost 5 bases and J lost 8, with 12 bases in between. Germline loops: CDR1 DFQATT, CDR2 SNEGSKA (reference sequence). This CDR3 is built from 12 residues. CDR3 in DNA: TGCAGTGCTTCGACAGGCCAGGAAAAACTGTTTTTT. Its protein product is CSASTGQEKLFF.

This rearrangement joins TRBV5-1 to TRBJ2-7; 7 bases are a match to TRBD1. This CDR3 contains 16 residues. J lost 3 bases, V lost 2 bases, and 11 bases had no gene match. Germline V gene lookup returns CDR1 SGHRS and CDR2 YFSETQ. The CDR3 nucleotides are TGCGCCAGCAGCTTTGGTCCCGGGACAGAGAACTACGAGCAGTACTTC. Translating it yields CASSFGPGTENYEQYF.

This clonotype was detected many times. This chain links TRBV5-1 with TRBJ1-6; D unclear. CDR1 and CDR2 (germline): SGHRS, YFSETQ. The CDR3 length is 12 residues. V lost 4 bases, J lost 8 bases, and 7 bases lay in between. CDR3 amino acids: CASSHGDSPLHF. For the CDR3, the DNA is TGCGCCAGCAGCCACGGGGATTCACCCCTCCACTTT. The full variable domain, with the rest looked up from reference TRBV5-1 and TRBJ1-6, is KAGVTQTPRYLIKTRGQQVTLSCSPISGHRSVSWYQQTPGQGLQFLFEYFSETQRNKGNFPGRFSGRQFSNSRSEMNVSTLELGDSALYLCASSHGDSPLHFGNGTRLTVT.

The sample holds many counts of this clonotype. The chain recombines TRBV28 with TRBJ1-5, with D possibly matching TRBD1 (6 bases). CDR3 length: 17 residues. Between the trimmed V and J ends, which lost 3 bases and 0 bases, there was a span of 15 bases. Germline CDR1 MDHEN, CDR2 SYDVKM. The CDR3 coding sequence is TGTGCCAGCAGTTTTGGGGGGGCGGGGAATAGCAATCAGCCCCAGCATTTT. Amino acids: CASSFGGAGNSNQPQHF.

There are many counts of this clonotype. The V call is TRBV7-8, the J call TRBJ2-2, with D perhaps matching TRBD2 (5 bases). Per germline, CDR1 SGHVS and CDR2 FQNEAQ. Trimming left V 7 bases short and J 5 bases short, with 14 bases between. This CDR3 is built from 14 residues. The CDR3 DNA reads TGTGCCAGCACCCTTAGTCGGGGAACCGGGGAGCTGTTTTTT. It yields the protein CASTLSRGTGELFF. The full variable domain, its missing parts supplied by reference TRBV7-8 and TRBJ2-2, is GAGVSQSPRYKVAKRGQDVALRCDPISGHVSLFWYQQALGQGPEFLTYFQNEAQLDKSGLPSDRFFAERPEGSVSTLKIQRTQQEDSAVYLCASTLSRGTGELFFGEGSRLTVL.

Comment on this clonotype: A much larger clone lies a single base off, so this may be a read error. J is TRBJ2-1 and V is TRBV12-3 or TRBV12-4; D perhaps matches TRBD2 (5 bases). This CDR3 has 14 amino acids. CDR3 sequence: CGSSSSNSYNEQFF. CDR3 DNA sequence: TGTGGCAGCAGTTCTAGCAACTCCTACAATGAGCAGTTCTTC.

This clonotype was seen ten or more times. The chain employs TRBV4-2 and TRBJ2-7; the D call may be TRBD1 or TRBD2 (5 bases each). The germline V and J ends were trimmed by 4 bases and 4 bases, with 11 bases remaining between them. This CDR3 comprises 13 residues. Germline CDR1 reads LGHNA; CDR2 reads YNFKEQ. The CDR3 loop is CASSPGPLYEQYF. CDR3 bases: TGTGCCAGCAGCCCGGGACCCCTTTACGAGCAGTACTTC.

This clonotype was detected ten times or more. This chain links TRBV15 with TRBJ2-1; 12 nucleotides agree with TRBD2. Losses at the gene ends were 6 bases for V and 7 bases for J; bases not matched to a gene: 22. CDR3 length: 20 residues. The germline gives CDR1 LNHNV, CDR2 YYDKDF (reference sequence). CDR3 protein: CATRNSRLAGGPVSYNEQFF. The CDR3 nucleotides are TGTGCCACCAGAAATTCTCGGCTAGCGGGAGGGCCGGTCAGTTATAATGAGCAGTTCTTC.

The table lists this clonotype with a few counts. The chain is built from TRBV2 and TRBJ2-7; no firm D call. Germline V gene lookup returns CDR1 SNHLY and CDR2 FYNNEI. Trimming shortened V by 5 bases and J by 3 bases, and 8 bases separated the two germline ends. The CDR3 covers 12 residues. CDR3 in DNA: TGTGCCAGCAGTCTCCTCTACTACGAGCAGTACTTC. This gives the protein CASSLLYYEQYF. Full variable domain (missing parts from reference TRBV2 and TRBJ2-7): EPEVTQTPSHQVTQMGQEVILRCVPISNHLYFYWYRQILGQKVEFLVSFYNNEISEKSEIFDDQFSVERPDGSNFTLKIRSTKLEDSAMYFCASSLLYYEQYFGPGTRLTVT.

The rearrangement links TRBV29-1 to TRBJ2-5; D possibly corresponds to TRBD2 (7 bases). V was shortened by 5 bases and J by 3 bases, with 16 bases between the two germline ends. Looked up from germline, CDR1 is SQVTM and CDR2 is ANQGSEA. The CDR3 has 14 amino acids. CDR3 residues: CSVSTSGDKETQYF. CDR3 nucleotides: TGCAGCGTTTCAACAAGCGGGGACAAAGAGACCCAGTACTTC. Full variable domain (missing parts from reference TRBV29-1 and TRBJ2-5): SAVISQKPSRDICQRGTSLTIQCQVDSQVTMMFWYRQQPGQSLTLIATANQGSEATYESGFVIDKFPISRPNLTFSTLTVSNMSPEDSSIYLCSVSTSGDKETQYFGPGTRLLVL.

The chain links TRBV18 to TRBJ2-3; 10 bases map to TRBD2. The junction had 9 bases not matched to a gene; V was cut back by 3 bases and J by 3 bases. The CDR3 spans 17 residues. CDR1 KGHSH and CDR2 LQKENI come from the germline V gene. In DNA, the CDR3 is TGTGCCAGCTCACCCTTGGTCGGACTAGCGGAGACAGATACGCAGTATTTT. It translates to CASSPLVGLAETDTQYF.

This clonotype was counted at least ten times. V usage is TRBV7-9 and J usage is TRBJ1-3; no definite D call. The V and J ends lost 1 base and 0 bases respectively, with 7 bases between them. CDR3 length equals 15 residues. The germline V gene has CDR1 SEHNR and CDR2 FQNEAQ (reference sequence). CDR3: CASSLGGLSGNTIYF. The CDR3, as DNA: TGTGCCAGCAGCTTAGGGGGTCTCTCTGGAAACACCATATATTTT. The full variable domain, in which reference TRBV7-9 and TRBJ1-3 provide the parts outside the CDR3, is DTGVSQNPRHKITKRGQNVTFRCDPISEHNRLYWYRQTLGQGPEFLTYFQNEAQLEKSRLLSDRFSAERPKGSFSTLEIQRTEQGDSAMYLCASSLGGLSGNTIYFGEGSWLTVV.

This clonotype was recorded a few times. The CDR3, as DNA: TGTGCCAGCACCCTAATAGGGACTCCTCAAGAGACCCAGTACTTC. It yields the protein CASTLIGTPQETQYF. The chain recombines TRBV28 with TRBJ2-5, with D possibly being TRBD2 (6 bases). Looked up from germline, CDR1 is MDHEN and CDR2 is SYDVKM. The CDR3 is 15 residues long. Trimming removed 7 bases at V and 2 bases at J, with 17 bases between.

This clonotype was seen only once. This may be a read error, as it is one base from a much larger clone. The chain is built from TRBV20-1 and TRBJ2-5; D ambiguous. This CDR3 spans 12 amino acids. Trimming removed 1 base from V and 5 bases from J, with 8 bases in between. The germline gives CDR1 DFQATT, CDR2 SNEGSKA (reference sequence). The CDR3 is CSARGFSETQYF. The CDR3 nucleotides read TGCAGTGCTAGAGGCTTTAGCGAGACCCAGTACTTC.

This clonotype was seen ten or more times. In DNA form, the CDR3 reads TGTGCCAGCAGTTACATGTCCCAAGAGACCCAGTACTTC. This codes for CASSYMSQETQYF. This sequence joins TRBV6-5 and TRBJ2-5; D is uncertain. The CDR3 is made up of 13 amino acids. With 2 bases removed from V and 1 base from J, the gap between germline ends came to 5 bases. The germline V gene encodes CDR1 MNHEY and CDR2 SVGAGI.

The chain joins TRBV12-3 or TRBV12-4 to TRBJ2-1; D remains ambiguous. This CDR3 has 15 amino acids. V was trimmed by 7 bases and J by 3 bases, leaving 16 bases between them. The CDR3 sequence: CASKLDHIGYNEQFF. In DNA, the CDR3 is TGTGCCAGCAAGCTAGACCATATTGGCTACAATGAGCAGTTCTTC.

CDR3 region: CSVEDNSRAGETQYF. CDR3 in DNA: TGCAGCGTTGAAGATAATTCCAGGGCTGGGGAGACCCAGTACTTC. The chain has TRBV29-1 and TRBJ2-5, with TRBD1 as a possible D gene (5 bases). The CDR3 loop spans 15 amino acids. Germline CDR1 reads SQVTM; CDR2 reads ANQGSEA. Trimming removed 0 bases at V and 5 bases at J, with 16 bases between.

Many counts were recorded for this clonotype. The chain carries TRBV5-1 and TRBJ2-1; TRBD2 matches at 13 bases. The V gene end was trimmed by 4 bases and the J gene end by 9 bases; junction bases not matched to a gene: 7. The CDR3 runs to 15 residues. CDR1 is SGHRS, CDR2 YFSETQ, per germline. The CDR3 region has the DNA TGCGCCAGCAGCCCAAAAGGACTAGCGGGAGTTGAGCAGTTCTTC. Protein product: CASSPKGLAGVEQFF. Filled out from reference TRBV5-1 and TRBJ2-1, the complete variable domain reads KAGVTQTPRYLIKTRGQQVTLSCSPISGHRSVSWYQQTPGQGLQFLFEYFSETQRNKGNFPGRFSGRQFSNSRSEMNVSTLELGDSALYLCASSPKGLAGVEQFFGPGTRLTVL.

The table lists this clonotype with a count of one. No conserved phenylalanine or tryptophan is present at the end of the CDR3, so a read error is the likely explanation. The chain combines TRBV12-3 or TRBV12-4 with TRBJ2-3; maybe TRBD2 (5 bases). The CDR3 covers 13 residues. In DNA, the CDR3 is TGTGCCAGCAGTATAGCGCTTGGTTGGAAGCAGTATCTT. Amino acid sequence: CASSIALGWKQYL.

This clonotype was counted only a few times. The DNA of the CDR3 is TGTGCCAGCCGGCTAGCAGCCACCGCGGATACGCAGTATTTT. Translating it yields CASRLAATADTQYF. The chain is built from TRBV6-2 or TRBV6-3 and TRBJ2-3; tentative D call: TRBD2 (5 bases). The CDR3 is 14 residues long. The germline CDR1 and CDR2 sequences are MNHEY and SVGEGT. The germline V and J ends were trimmed by 8 bases and 6 bases, with 18 bases remaining between them.